This T cell receptor (beta chain) was recorded in a study of blood T cells in healthy people across ages. The CDR3 runs to 14 residues. Trimming stripped 3 bases from V and 3 bases from J, with 8 bases between. Alongside a J-beta primer mix, a sample-barcoded 5' primer served in a second PCR lasting about 7 to 11 cycles. TCRdb reprocessed the 5' RACE reads via MiXCR and lists one record per CDR3 protein. This sample has roughly 800,000 distinct CDR3 sequences, with under 40% found just once. This clonotype was seen a handful of times. The source is a man aged 18 to 30 in good health. Sequencing input: blood. The V and J genes are TRBV12-3 or TRBV12-4 and TRBJ2-2; possibly TRBD2 for D (5 bases). The CDR3 DNA is TGTGCCAGCAGTTTTGGACTGGACACCGGGGAGCTGTTTTTT. Amino acid sequence: CASSFGLDTGELFF.